These 11 T cell receptor beta chains share one sample of origin, sequenced in a study of blood T cell repertoires in COVID-19. The protocol was immunoSEQ multiplex PCR, while the TCRdb copy is restricted to in-frame clones and leaves out a portion. This sample has 70,000 to 75,000 clones, with about nine tenths found just once. Sequencing was performed on peripheral blood. Source of these receptors: a young woman with acute or convalescent COVID-19.

This chain connects TRBV5-8 to TRBJ1-3; D unclear. This CDR3 is 16 amino acids long. Trimming took off 0 bases at V and 1 base at J, with 11 bases between the two ends. Germline V gives CDR1 SGHTS, CDR2 YDEGEE. CDR3 loop: CASSLGGLYSGNTIYF. Written as DNA, the CDR3 is TGTGCCAGCAGCTTGGGAGGTCTGTATTCTGGAAACACCATATATTTT.

The chain joins TRBV7-9 to TRBJ2-1; D not resolved. Trimming pared 1 base from V and 0 bases from J, leaving 16 bases between. The CDR3 extends over 18 amino acids. CDR1 is SEHNR and CDR2 is FQNEAQ in the germline V gene (reference sequence). The DNA for the CDR3 is TGTGCCAGCAGCTTAGATCGTCGGTCTCGGAGCTCCTACAATGAGCAGTTCTTC. It yields the protein CASSLDRRSRSSYNEQFF.

The chain is built from TRBV5-5 and TRBJ2-3; TRBD2 is a possible D gene (5 bases). Trimming left V 2 bases short and J 2 bases short, with 15 bases between. The CDR3 runs 16 residues. Germline values: CDR1 SGHKS, CDR2 YYEKEE (reference sequence). The CDR3 loop is CASSFTSGGPTDTQYF. The CDR3 nucleotides are TGTGCCAGCAGCTTCACATCAGGAGGTCCCACAGATACGCAGTATTTT.

The V and J genes are TRBV6-6 and TRBJ1-2; D is possibly TRBD1 (6 bases). Trimming cost V 6 bases and J 6 bases, with 14 bases left between them. Germline values: CDR1 MNHNY, CDR2 SVGAGI (reference sequence). This CDR3 is built from 13 residues. CDR3 sequence reads: CASRRTVKNGYTF. The CDR3, as DNA: TGTGCCAGCAGGAGGACAGTAAAAAATGGCTACACCTTC.

This clone was seen a single time. The chain joins TRBV6-5 to TRBJ2-6, with no clear D. Per germline, CDR1 MNHEY and CDR2 SVGAGI. This CDR3 is built from 15 residues. V dropped 6 bases and J dropped 0 bases, with 9 bases sitting between them. Here the CDR3 reads CASSQHNSGANVLTF. The CDR3 DNA follows: TGTGCCAGCAGCCAACATAACTCTGGGGCCAACGTCCTGACTTTC.

Regarding this clone: The junction shows a germline mismatch at one end, possibly a read error. This chain links TRBV7-2 with TRBJ2-7, with D tentatively TRBD2 (5 bases). The V gene's germline CDR1 is SGHTA and CDR2 FQGNSA. This CDR3 has 13 amino acids. The CDR3 is CASSLAGDYKQYF. The CDR3 DNA follows: TGTGCCAGCAGCTTAGCAGGTGACTACAAGCAGTACTTC.

The chain employs TRBV2 and TRBJ1-1, with a possible D match to TRBD1 (6 bases). V was trimmed by 2 bases and J by 4 bases, leaving 14 bases between them. CDR1 and CDR2 from the germline V gene are SNHLY and FYNNEI. This CDR3 region has 15 residues. CDR3 amino acids: CASSEMWPGATEAFF. The CDR3 DNA follows: TGTGCCAGCAGTGAAATGTGGCCAGGGGCCACTGAAGCTTTCTTT. The variable domain in full, completed from reference TRBV2 and TRBJ1-1, reads EPEVTQTPSHQVTQMGQEVILRCVPISNHLYFYWYRQILGQKVEFLVSFYNNEISEKSEIFDDQFSVERPDGSNFTLKIRSTKLEDSAMYFCASSEMWPGATEAFFGQGTRLTVV.

In this sample, this clone turned up once. The chain couples TRBV4-1 to TRBJ2-1; 9 bases are shared with TRBD1. This CDR3 has 15 amino acids. V gave up 2 bases and J gave up 4 bases; unmatched junction bases: 3. Looked up from germline, CDR1 is MGHRA and CDR2 is YSYEKL. CDR3 in DNA: TGCGCCAGCAGCCAAACCGGGACAGGGTACAATGAGCAGTTCTTC. Protein product: CASSQTGTGYNEQFF.

This CDR3 reads CASSPGQGAGGYTF. The CDR3 DNA reads as TGTGCCAGCAGTCCGGGACAGGGGGCGGGTGGCTACACCTTC. The V call is TRBV27, the J call TRBJ1-2; 12 bases match TRBD1. Germline values: CDR1 MNHEY, CDR2 SMNVEV (reference sequence). The V segment lost 5 bases and the J segment 7 bases; nucleotides outside the gene matches: 5. CDR3 size: 14 residues.

The chain joins TRBV5-4 to TRBJ1-1; 12 bases map to TRBD1. J was trimmed by 4 bases and V by 3 bases; bases with no gene match: 13. The germline V gene encodes CDR1 SGHNT and CDR2 YYREEE (reference sequence). The CDR3 covers 18 residues. Here the CDR3 reads CASSWGDRGPPWGTEAFF. In DNA, the CDR3 is TGTGCCAGCAGCTGGGGGGACAGGGGGCCGCCTTGGGGCACTGAAGCTTTCTTT.

This sequence joins TRBV6-5 and TRBJ2-7, with 10 positions matching TRBD1. From germline, CDR1 is MNHEY and CDR2 SVGAGI. This CDR3 has 14 residues. J was trimmed by 3 bases and V by 6 bases; bases with no gene match: 5. The DNA of the CDR3 is TGTGCCAGCAGGAGGGGACAGGGGAACTACGAGCAGTACTTC. This codes for CASRRGQGNYEQYF.